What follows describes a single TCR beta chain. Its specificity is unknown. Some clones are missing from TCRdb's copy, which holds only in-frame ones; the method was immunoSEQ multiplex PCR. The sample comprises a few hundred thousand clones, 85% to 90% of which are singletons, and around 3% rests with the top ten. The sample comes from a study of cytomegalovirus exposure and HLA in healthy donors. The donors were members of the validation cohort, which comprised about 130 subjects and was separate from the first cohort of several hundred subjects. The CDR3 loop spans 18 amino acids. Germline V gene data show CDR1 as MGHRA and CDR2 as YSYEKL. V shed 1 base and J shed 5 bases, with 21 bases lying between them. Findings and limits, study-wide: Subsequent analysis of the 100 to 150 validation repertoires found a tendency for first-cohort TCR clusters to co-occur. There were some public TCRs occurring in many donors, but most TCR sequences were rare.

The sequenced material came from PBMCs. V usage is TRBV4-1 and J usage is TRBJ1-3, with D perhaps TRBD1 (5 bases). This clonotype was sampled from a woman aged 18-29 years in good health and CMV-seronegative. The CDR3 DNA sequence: TGCGCCAGCAGCCAAGTCTCAGCGGGGTGGCAGGGAAGAAACACCATATATTTT. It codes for CASSQVSAGWQGRNTIYF.